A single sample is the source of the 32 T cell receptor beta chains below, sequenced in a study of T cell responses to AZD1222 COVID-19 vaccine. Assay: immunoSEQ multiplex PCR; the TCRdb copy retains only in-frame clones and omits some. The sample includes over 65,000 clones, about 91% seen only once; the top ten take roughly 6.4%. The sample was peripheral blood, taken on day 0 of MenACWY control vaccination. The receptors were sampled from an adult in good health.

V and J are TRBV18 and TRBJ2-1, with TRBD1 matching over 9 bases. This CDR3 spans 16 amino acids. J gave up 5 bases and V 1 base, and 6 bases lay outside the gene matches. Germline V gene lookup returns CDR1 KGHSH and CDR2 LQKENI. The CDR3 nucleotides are TGTGCCAGCTCACCACGGTCGACAGGGGGGCACAATGAGCAGTTCTTC. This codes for CASSPRSTGGHNEQFF.

CDR3 in amino acids: CATSDSSGSTDTQYF. For the CDR3, the DNA is TGTGCCACCAGTGACTCCTCCGGGAGCACAGATACGCAGTATTTT. V usage is TRBV24-1 and J usage is TRBJ2-3; unclear D gene. V gave up 4 bases and J gave up 0 bases, with 10 bases separating them. The length of the CDR3 is 15 residues. Per germline, CDR1 KGHDR and CDR2 SFDVKD.

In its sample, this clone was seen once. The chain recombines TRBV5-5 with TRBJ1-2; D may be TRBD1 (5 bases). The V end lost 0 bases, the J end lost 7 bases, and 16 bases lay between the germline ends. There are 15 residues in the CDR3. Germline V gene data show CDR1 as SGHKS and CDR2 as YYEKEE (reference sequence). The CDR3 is CASSLGDEMARGYTF. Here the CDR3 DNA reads TGTGCCAGCAGCTTGGGGGACGAAATGGCGCGTGGCTACACCTTC.

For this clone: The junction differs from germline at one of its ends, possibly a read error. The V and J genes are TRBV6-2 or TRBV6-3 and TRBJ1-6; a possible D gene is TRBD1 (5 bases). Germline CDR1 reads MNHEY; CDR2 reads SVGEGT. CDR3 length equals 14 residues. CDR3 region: CASSFRGEDSPLHF. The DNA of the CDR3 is TGTGCCAGCAGTTTCAGAGGGGAAGATTCCCCCCTCCACTTT.

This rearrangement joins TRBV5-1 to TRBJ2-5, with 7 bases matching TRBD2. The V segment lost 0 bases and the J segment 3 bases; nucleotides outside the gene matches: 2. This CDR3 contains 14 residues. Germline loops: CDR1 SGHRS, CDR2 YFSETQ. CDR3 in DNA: TGCGCCAGCAGCTTGGGGGCGGGGGAAGAGACCCAGTACTTC. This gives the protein CASSLGAGEETQYF. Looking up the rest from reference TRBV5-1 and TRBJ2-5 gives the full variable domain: KAGVTQTPRYLIKTRGQQVTLSCSPISGHRSVSWYQQTPGQGLQFLFEYFSETQRNKGNFPGRFSGRQFSNSRSEMNVSTLELGDSALYLCASSLGAGEETQYFGPGTRLLVL.

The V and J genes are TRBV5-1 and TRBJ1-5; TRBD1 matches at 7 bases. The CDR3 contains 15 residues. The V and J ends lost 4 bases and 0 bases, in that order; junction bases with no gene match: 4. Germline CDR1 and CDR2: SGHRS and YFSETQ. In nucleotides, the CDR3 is TGCGCCAGCAGCGAGGGGGCGTATAGCAATCAGCCCCAGCATTTT. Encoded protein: CASSEGAYSNQPQHF.

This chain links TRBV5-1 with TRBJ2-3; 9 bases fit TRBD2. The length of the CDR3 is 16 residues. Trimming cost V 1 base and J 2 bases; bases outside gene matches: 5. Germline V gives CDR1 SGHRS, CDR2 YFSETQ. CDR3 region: CASSLRAGGDTDTQYF. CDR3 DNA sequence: TGCGCCAGCAGCTTGAGGGCGGGAGGGGACACAGATACGCAGTATTTT.

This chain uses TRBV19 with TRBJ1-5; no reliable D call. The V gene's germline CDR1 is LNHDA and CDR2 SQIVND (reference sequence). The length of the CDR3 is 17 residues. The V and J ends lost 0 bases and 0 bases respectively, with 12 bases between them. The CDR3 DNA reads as TGTGCCAGTAGTATAGACGCACGGAGTAATAGCAATCAGCCCCAGCATTTT. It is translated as CASSIDARSNSNQPQHF.

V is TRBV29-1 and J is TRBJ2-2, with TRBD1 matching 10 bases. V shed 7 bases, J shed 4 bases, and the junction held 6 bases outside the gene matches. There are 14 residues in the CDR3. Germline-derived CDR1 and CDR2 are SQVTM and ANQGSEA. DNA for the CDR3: TGCAGCGCAGCCGGGACAGGGGTCACCGGGGAGCTGTTTTTT. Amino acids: CSAAGTGVTGELFF.

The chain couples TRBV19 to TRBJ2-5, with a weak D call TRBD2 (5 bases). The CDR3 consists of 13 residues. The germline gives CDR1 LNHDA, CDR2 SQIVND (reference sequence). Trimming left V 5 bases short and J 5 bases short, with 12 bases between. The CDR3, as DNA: TGTGCCAGTAGTCCAGTCCCGGGGGAGACCCAGTACTTC. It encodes CASSPVPGETQYF. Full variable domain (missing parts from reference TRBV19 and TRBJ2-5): DGGITQSPKYLFRKEGQNVTLSCEQNLNHDAMYWYRQDPGQGLRLIYYSQIVNDFQKGDIAEGYSVSREKKESFPLTVTSAQKNPTAFYLCASSPVPGETQYFGPGTRLLVL.

The CDR3 nucleotides are TGTGCCAGCAGGGTAGAAGGGATGTTCCAAGAGACCCAGTACTTC. This gives the protein CASRVEGMFQETQYF. The chain has TRBV5-6 and TRBJ2-5; D not resolved. Germline V gives CDR1 SGHDT, CDR2 YYEEEE. This CDR3 is 15 amino acids long. The V end lost 5 bases, the J end lost 1 base, and 15 bases lay between the germline ends.

The CDR3: CASSLRVQEQYF. In DNA form, the CDR3 reads TGTGCCAGCAGTTTAAGGGTCCAGGAACAGTACTTC. This sequence joins TRBV28 and TRBJ2-7; no reliable D call. Germline V lookup: CDR1 MDHEN, CDR2 SYDVKM. Trimming removed 2 bases from V and 10 bases from J, with 12 bases in between. This CDR3 region has 12 residues.

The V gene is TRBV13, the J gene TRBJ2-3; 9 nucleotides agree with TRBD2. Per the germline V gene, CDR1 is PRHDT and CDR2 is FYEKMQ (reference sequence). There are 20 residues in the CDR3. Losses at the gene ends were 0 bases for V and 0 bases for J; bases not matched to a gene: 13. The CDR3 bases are TGTGCCAGCAGCTTAGGAGAAGGGGCTGGCGGGAGGGAGAGCACAGATACGCAGTATTTT. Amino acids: CASSLGEGAGGRESTDTQYF.

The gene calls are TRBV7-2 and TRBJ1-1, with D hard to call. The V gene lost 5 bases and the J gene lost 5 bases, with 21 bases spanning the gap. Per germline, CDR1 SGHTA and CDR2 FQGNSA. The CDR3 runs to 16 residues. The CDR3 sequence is CASSTPQRPLGTEAFF. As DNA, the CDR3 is TGTGCCAGCAGCACGCCCCAGAGACCCCTGGGGACTGAAGCTTTCTTT.

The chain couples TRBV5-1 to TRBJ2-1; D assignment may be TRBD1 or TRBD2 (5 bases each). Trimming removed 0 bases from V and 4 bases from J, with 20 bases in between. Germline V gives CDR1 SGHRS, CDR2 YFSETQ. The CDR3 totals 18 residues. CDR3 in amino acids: CASSLAPPGPHLYNEQFF. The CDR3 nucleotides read TGCGCCAGCAGCTTGGCCCCGCCGGGACCGCACCTTTACAATGAGCAGTTCTTC.

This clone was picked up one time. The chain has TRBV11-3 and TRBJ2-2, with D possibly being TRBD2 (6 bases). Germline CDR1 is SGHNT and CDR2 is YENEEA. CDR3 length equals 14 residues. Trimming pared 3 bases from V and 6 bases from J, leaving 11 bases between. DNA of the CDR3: TGTGCCAGCAGCTTGTCGGGAGTTGCCGGGGAGCTGTTTTTT. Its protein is CASSLSGVAGELFF.

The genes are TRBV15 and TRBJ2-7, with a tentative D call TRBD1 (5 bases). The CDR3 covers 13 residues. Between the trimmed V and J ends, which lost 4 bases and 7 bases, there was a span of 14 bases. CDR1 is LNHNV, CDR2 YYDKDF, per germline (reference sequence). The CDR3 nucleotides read TGTGCCACCAGCACGGGCGTCGCAGGGGAGCAGTACTTC. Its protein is CATSTGVAGEQYF.

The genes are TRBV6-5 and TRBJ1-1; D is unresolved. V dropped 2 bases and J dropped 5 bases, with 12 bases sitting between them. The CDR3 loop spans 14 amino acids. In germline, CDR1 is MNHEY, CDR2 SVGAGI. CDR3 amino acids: CASSYAAGWTEAFF. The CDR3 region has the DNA TGTGCCAGCAGTTACGCGGCGGGATGGACTGAAGCTTTCTTT.

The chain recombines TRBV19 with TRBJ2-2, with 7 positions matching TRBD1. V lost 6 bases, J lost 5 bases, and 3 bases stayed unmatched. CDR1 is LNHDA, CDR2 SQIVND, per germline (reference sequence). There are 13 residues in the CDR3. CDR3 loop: CASRTGVTGELFF. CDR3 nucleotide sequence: TGTGCCAGTAGAACAGGGGTTACCGGGGAGCTGTTTTTT.

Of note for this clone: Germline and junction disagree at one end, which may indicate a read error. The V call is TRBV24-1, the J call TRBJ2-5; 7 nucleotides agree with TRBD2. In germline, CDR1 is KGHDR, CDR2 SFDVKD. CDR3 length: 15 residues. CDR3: CATSDKAGWWETQYF. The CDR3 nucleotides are TGTGCTACCAGTGATAAAGCGGGATGGTGGGAGACCCAGTACTTC.

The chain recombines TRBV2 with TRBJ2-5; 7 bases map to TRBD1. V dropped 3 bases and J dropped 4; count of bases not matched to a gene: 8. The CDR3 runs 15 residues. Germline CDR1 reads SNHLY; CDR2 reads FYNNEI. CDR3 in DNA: TGTGCCAGCAGTGAGGAGAACAGGGGAACAGAGACCCAGTACTTC. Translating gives CASSEENRGTETQYF. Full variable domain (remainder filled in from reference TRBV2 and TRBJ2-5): EPEVTQTPSHQVTQMGQEVILRCVPISNHLYFYWYRQILGQKVEFLVSFYNNEISEKSEIFDDQFSVERPDGSNFTLKIRSTKLEDSAMYFCASSEENRGTETQYFGPGTRLLVL.

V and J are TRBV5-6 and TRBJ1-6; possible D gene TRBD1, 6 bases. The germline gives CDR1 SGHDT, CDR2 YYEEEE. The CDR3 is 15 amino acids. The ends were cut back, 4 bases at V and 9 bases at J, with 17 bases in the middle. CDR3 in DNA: TGTGCCAGCAGCGCGCAGGGGCTGGGCATTTCACCCCTCCACTTT. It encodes CASSAQGLGISPLHF.

This chain's CDR3 is CASSLAGASEYF. CDR3 bases: TGTGCCAGCAGCTTAGCCGGGGCCTCGGAGTACTTC. This chain joins TRBV7-9 and TRBJ2-4; D is possibly TRBD1 or TRBD2 (5 bases each). V was shortened by 0 bases and J by 14 bases, with 11 bases between the two germline ends. Germline CDR1 is SEHNR and CDR2 is FQNEAQ (reference sequence). The CDR3 extends over 12 amino acids.

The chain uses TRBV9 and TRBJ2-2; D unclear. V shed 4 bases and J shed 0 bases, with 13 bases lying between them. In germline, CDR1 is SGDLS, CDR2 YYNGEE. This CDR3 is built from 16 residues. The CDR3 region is CASSPNRVSNTGELFF. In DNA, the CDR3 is TGTGCCAGCAGCCCCAATAGGGTTTCGAACACCGGGGAGCTGTTTTTT.

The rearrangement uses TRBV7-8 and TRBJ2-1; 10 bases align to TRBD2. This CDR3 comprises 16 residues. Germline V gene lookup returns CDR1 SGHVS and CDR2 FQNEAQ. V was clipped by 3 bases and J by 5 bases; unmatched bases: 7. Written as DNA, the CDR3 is TGTGCCAGCAGCTTGGTGGCTGGACTAGCGGACAATGAGCAGTTCTTC. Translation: CASSLVAGLADNEQFF.

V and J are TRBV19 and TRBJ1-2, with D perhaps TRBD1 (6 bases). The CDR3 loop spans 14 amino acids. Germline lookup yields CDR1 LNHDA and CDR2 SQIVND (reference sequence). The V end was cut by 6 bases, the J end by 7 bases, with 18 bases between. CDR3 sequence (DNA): TGTGCCAGTAGCAACCGCCGGGGGGCCGGTGGCTACACCTTC. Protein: CASSNRRGAGGYTF.

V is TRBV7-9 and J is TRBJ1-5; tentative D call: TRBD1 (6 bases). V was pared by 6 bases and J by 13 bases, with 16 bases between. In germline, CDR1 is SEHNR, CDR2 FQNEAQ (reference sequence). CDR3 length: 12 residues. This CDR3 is CASSTDSFSQHF. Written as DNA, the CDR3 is TGTGCCAGCAGTACGGACAGTTTCTCTCAGCATTTT.

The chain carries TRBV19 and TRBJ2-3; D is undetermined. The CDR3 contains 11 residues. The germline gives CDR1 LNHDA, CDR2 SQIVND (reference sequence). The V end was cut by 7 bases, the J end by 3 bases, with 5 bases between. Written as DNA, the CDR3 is TGTGCCAGTACCGAAACAGATACGCAGTATTTT. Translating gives CASTETDTQYF. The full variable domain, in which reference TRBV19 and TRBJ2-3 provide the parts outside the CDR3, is DGGITQSPKYLFRKEGQNVTLSCEQNLNHDAMYWYRQDPGQGLRLIYYSQIVNDFQKGDIAEGYSVSREKKESFPLTVTSAQKNPTAFYLCASTETDTQYFGPGTRLTVL.

The CDR3 coding sequence is TGCGCCAGCAGCCAGTCGAGCGGGGGCCGAGAGACCCAGTACTTC. Protein: CASSQSSGGRETQYF. The chain employs TRBV4-3 and TRBJ2-5, with TRBD2 matching over 8 bases. V lost 3 bases and J lost 4; bases outside the gene matches: 7. Germline CDR1 LGHNA, CDR2 YSLEER. This CDR3 has 15 residues.

For the CDR3, the DNA is TGTGCCAGCAGCCCCGCCGGGCGGGCCAGGGACGGTAAAGAGACCCAGTACTTC. Translated, it gives CASSPAGRARDGKETQYF. The rearrangement joins TRBV7-3 to TRBJ2-5; D may be TRBD1 or TRBD2 (5 bases each). The CDR3 length is 18 residues. V was shortened by 5 bases and J by 3 bases, with 25 bases between the two germline ends. Germline CDR1 is SGHTA and CDR2 is FQGTGA.

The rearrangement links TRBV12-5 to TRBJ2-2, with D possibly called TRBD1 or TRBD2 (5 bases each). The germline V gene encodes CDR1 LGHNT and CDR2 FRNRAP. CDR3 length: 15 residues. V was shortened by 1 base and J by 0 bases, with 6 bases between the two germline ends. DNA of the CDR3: TGTGCTAGTGGTTTGGGGGGGTCGAACACCGGGGAGCTGTTTTTT. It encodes CASGLGGSNTGELFF.

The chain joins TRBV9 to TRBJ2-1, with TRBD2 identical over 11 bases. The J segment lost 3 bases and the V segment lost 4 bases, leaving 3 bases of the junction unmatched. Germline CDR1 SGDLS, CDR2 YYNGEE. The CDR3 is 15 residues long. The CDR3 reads CASSSGLADYNEQFF. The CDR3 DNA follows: TGTGCCAGCAGCTCGGGACTAGCGGACTACAATGAGCAGTTCTTC.